The sequence of this T cell receptor (beta chain) was determined in a study of blood T cells in healthy people across ages (dated by TCRdb to 2015 to 2017). As for the study more broadly: In model experiments, template switching captured about one uniquely barcoded TCR beta cDNA molecule for every two T cells. For two donors (one aged 18 to 29 and one aged 80 or older), the study analyzed two additional independent replicas of 1 million unique cDNA reads from the same blood draw. Donors were grouped into four age groups: young (average 16 years), middle-aged (39), aged (around 60) and long-lived (less than 85). To avoid experimental bias, donors of different ages were spread randomly across the sequencing lanes. To track age-related changes in TCR beta repertoire diversity, the study relied on deep sequencing normalized with unique cDNA molecular identifiers.

Libraries were built with 5' RACE. The sequencing machine was an Illumina HiSeq 2500. A second PCR of roughly 7 to 11 cycles was run with a J-beta primer mix and a sample-barcoded 5' primer. Each TCR beta cDNA molecule received a unique molecular identifier from a template-switch 5' adaptor carrying 12 random nucleotides. At least 2.5 million CDR3-containing paired-end reads were obtained from each sample. First-strand cDNA was synthesized from all RNA with the Mint cDNA synthesis kit, primed by a TRBC-specific oligonucleotide. Following uracil-DNA glycosylase treatment, a first 18-cycle PCR with universal primers M1SS and BC2_uni_R was performed on all cDNA. The original pipeline was this. For normalization, 1 million high-quality reads were randomly selected from each sample, with every read carrying a distinct molecular identifier. Reads with shared molecular identifiers were discarded instead of being binned into consensus sequences. MiTCR, set to a Q25 quality threshold and the strictest error-elimination algorithm, was used for CDR3 identification, clonotype clustering and error correction. Lower-bound total TCR beta diversity was estimated with a nonparametric unseen species model using Euler transformation. The public reads were quality trimmed at Q25 with fastp and then assembled into clones with MiXCR by TCRdb, keeping productive beta chains. Every entry covers one CDR3 protein and lists the most common genes and DNA from its rows. The V and J calls were determined by TCRdb, not by the authors. The sample profile shows more than 800,000 distinct CDR3 sequences; around 26% of them were found once. The leading ten clones occupy around 16% of the sample.

Systemically healthy Caucasian individuals from Russia, about 38 in total and aged about 6 to 90 years, were included as donors. Roughly 9 milliliters of peripheral blood were drawn from each donor into EDTA-treated Vacutainer tubes. Ficoll-Paque density-gradient centrifugation was used to isolate PBMCs, with at least 7 million per sample. Trizol reagent was used to extract total RNA from the PBMCs, yielding at least 6 micrograms per sample. For every donor, flow cytometry on a PBMC aliquot measured the percentage of naive CD45RAhigh/CD27high T cells. The CDR3 numbers 15 residues from cysteine through phenylalanine. Just the 45-base CDR3 DNA is kept, in frame starting at base 1. The germline V gene provides CDR1 SGHRS and CDR2 YFSETQ. Trimming removed 2 bases from V and 0 bases from J, leaving 9 bases between the germline ends. Study-wide findings and limitations: Total diversity estimates from one million sequenced T cells were considered lower bounds and underestimates. Donor CMV infection status was unknown, potentially confounding age-related changes in expanded clonotypes. There was a strong correlation between observed TCR beta diversity and the percentage of naive T cells measured by flow cytometry. Observed TCR beta diversity per million T cells fell roughly linearly with age, and a significant reduction was already apparent by age approximately 41. Because profiling used bulk unsorted PBMCs, naive and antigen-experienced compartments could not be compared conclusively. The long-lived group showed more naive CD4+ T cells, fewer expanded clones and increased TCR diversity than the aged group, suggesting age selection.

This clonotype was seen many times. The antigen this receptor binds is unknown. No much larger clone is present one base from it, and per-base qualities are unavailable. Input material: blood. The TCR sequence derives from a woman of 80 years or more in good health. The chain joins TRBV5-1 to TRBJ1-5, with no D gene named confidently. CDR3 region: CASSFGGLSNQPQHF. The DNA sequence is as follows: TGCGCCAGCAGCTTTGGCGGACTTAGCAATCAGCCCCAGCATTTT. Here the CDR3 is joined to the reference TRBV5-1 and TRBJ1-5 genes, and the full variable domain is: KAGVTQTPRYLIKTRGQQVTLSCSPISGHRSVSWYQQTPGQGLQFLFEYFSETQRNKGNFPGRFSGRQFSNSRSEMNVSTLELGDSALYLCASSFGGLSNQPQHFGDGTRLSIL.